This T cell receptor (beta chain) was captured in a study of blood T cell repertoires in COVID-19. Study at large: Samples of COVID-19 (acute and convalescent) were obtained from the United States, Italy and Spain. PBMCs, B-cell-depleted T cells, or T cells were the source of the cDNA or gDNA that made up the material.

In the original workflow: Reference gene primers were amplified, and this amplification served to estimate nucleated cell counts. Profiling relied on immunoSEQ multiplex PCR, and the TCRdb table lists in-frame clones only, not all of them. Clone size and V and J calls were adopted from that table, with D and trimming inferred from the DNA. The sample holds around 84,000 clones, around 83% seen once. The sequence derives from a man older than 75 with active or convalescent COVID-19. Sequencing used peripheral blood.

The CDR3 DNA is TGTGCCAGCAGCCTCCTGCAGGGGGTCGGCACTGAAGCTTTCTTT. Encoded protein: CASSLLQGVGTEAFF. V is TRBV7-9 and J is TRBJ1-1; 7 bases fit TRBD1. The CDR3 length is 15 residues. Germline CDR1 reads SEHNR; CDR2 reads FQNEAQ (reference sequence). V dropped 5 bases and J dropped 4; count of bases not matched to a gene: 10.